These 10 T cell receptor beta chains originate from one sample sequenced in a study of patients and donors after allogeneic stem cell transplantation. Each CDR3 protein gets one entry after TCRdb re-called the RT-PCR reads with MiXCR. This sample has about 110,000 distinct CDR3 sequences, with around 38% found just once. Sequences were obtained from blood, either unsorted or a sorted T cell fraction (not recorded which). The source of these receptors is a human donor who was either an allogeneic HSCT recipient or a stem cell or donor lymphocyte infusion donor (not recorded which). It is not recorded whose cells these are; they may come from a transplant donor.

The V and J genes are TRBV6-2 or TRBV6-3 and TRBJ1-5; D is unresolved. Per the germline V gene, CDR1 is MNHEY and CDR2 is SVGEGT. This CDR3 has 15 amino acids. V dropped 6 bases and J dropped 0 bases, with 12 bases sitting between them. The CDR3 loop is CASSPRANSNQPQHF. DNA for the CDR3: TGTGCCAGCAGCCCTAGGGCCAATAGCAATCAGCCCCAGCATTTT.

The chain employs TRBV12-3 or TRBV12-4 and TRBJ1-4; TRBD1 matches at 7 bases. CDR3 length: 13 amino acids. Losses at the gene ends were 6 bases for V and 7 bases for J; bases not matched to a gene: 5. Here the CDR3 DNA reads TGTGCCAGCAGGGAGACAGGGCCTGAAAAACTGTTTTTT. It translates to CASRETGPEKLFF.

The CDR3 DNA follows: TGTGCCAGCGACGGACTACTTAGTTATAATTCACCCCTCCACTTT. Residues: CASDGLLSYNSPLHF. The V call is TRBV28, the J call TRBJ1-6; no reliable D call. V gave up 8 bases and J gave up 4 bases, with 15 bases separating them. CDR1 and CDR2 (germline): MDHEN, SYDVKM. The CDR3 consists of 15 residues. Supplemented by reference TRBV28 and TRBJ1-6, the full variable domain reads DVKVTQSSRYLVKRTGEKVFLECVQDMDHENMFWYRQDPGLGLRLIYFSYDVKMKEKGDIPEGYSVSREKKERFSLILESASTNQTSMYLCASDGLLSYNSPLHFGNGTRLTVT.

This clonotype occurred a few times. The CDR3 loop is CSARPGRGERQPQHF. CDR3 coding DNA: TGCAGTGCTAGACCGGGCCGGGGGGAGCGTCAGCCCCAGCATTTT. V usage is TRBV20-1 and J usage is TRBJ1-5, with D possibly matching TRBD1 (5 bases). This CDR3 has 15 residues. Per the germline V gene, CDR1 is DFQATT and CDR2 is SNEGSKA (reference sequence). V was clipped by 2 bases and J by 6 bases, with 17 bases between them.

This clonotype turned up a few times. This rearrangement joins TRBV27 to TRBJ1-1, with TRBD1 matching 7 bases. This CDR3 spans 11 amino acids. Trimming removed 5 bases from V and 8 bases from J; junction bases left unmatched: 2. CDR1 is MNHEY and CDR2 is SMNVEV in the germline V gene (reference sequence). This CDR3 reads CASSLGQEAFF. In DNA form, the CDR3 reads TGTGCCAGCAGTCTGGGACAGGAAGCTTTCTTT.

The chain uses TRBV5-1 and TRBJ2-1; tentatively, D is TRBD2 (6 bases). Germline CDR1 SGHRS, CDR2 YFSETQ. V was shortened by 0 bases and J by 9 bases, with 16 bases between the two germline ends. The CDR3 consists of 15 residues. The CDR3 loop is CASSLDGGNGSEQFF. The CDR3 bases are TGCGCCAGCAGCTTGGACGGAGGGAATGGCAGTGAGCAGTTCTTC.

The chain carries TRBV20-1 and TRBJ2-1, with 9 positions matching TRBD2. Unmatched junction bases numbered 13, after V lost 6 bases and J lost 7 bases. From germline, CDR1 is DFQATT and CDR2 SNEGSKA (reference sequence). CDR3 length: 15 residues. Written as DNA, the CDR3 is TGCAGTGCCCTCGGGGCGGGAGGGTACGGTAATGAGCAGTTCTTC. It translates to CSALGAGGYGNEQFF.

This clonotype has just one count. The rearrangement uses TRBV20-1 and TRBJ2-7, with D possibly TRBD2 on 6 matching bases. Deletions cut 6 bases from V and 7 bases from J, with 13 bases between. This CDR3 spans 11 amino acids. Germline CDR1 is DFQATT and CDR2 is SNEGSKA (reference sequence). Here the CDR3 DNA reads TGCAGTGCGTCGGGAGTTGAAGAGCAGTACTTC. As protein: CSASGVEEQYF.

This chain connects TRBV6-5 to TRBJ1-1; 8 nucleotides agree with TRBD1. Trimming at V came to 5 bases and at J to 7 bases, leaving 9 bases not matched to a gene. Looked up from germline, CDR1 is MNHEY and CDR2 is SVGAGI. CDR3 length: 14 amino acids. As DNA, the CDR3 is TGTGCCAGCAGTGACACAGGGGGGGATGTTGAAGCTTTCTTT. This translates into CASSDTGGDVEAFF.

V gene TRBV20-1 combines with J gene TRBJ1-1; no firm D call. V dropped 3 bases and J dropped 1 base, with 6 bases sitting between them. Germline V gene lookup returns CDR1 DFQATT and CDR2 SNEGSKA (reference sequence). The CDR3 runs to 12 residues. In DNA form, the CDR3 reads TGCAGTGCTAGGTTTAAGAACACTGAAGCTTTCTTT. It codes for CSARFKNTEAFF.